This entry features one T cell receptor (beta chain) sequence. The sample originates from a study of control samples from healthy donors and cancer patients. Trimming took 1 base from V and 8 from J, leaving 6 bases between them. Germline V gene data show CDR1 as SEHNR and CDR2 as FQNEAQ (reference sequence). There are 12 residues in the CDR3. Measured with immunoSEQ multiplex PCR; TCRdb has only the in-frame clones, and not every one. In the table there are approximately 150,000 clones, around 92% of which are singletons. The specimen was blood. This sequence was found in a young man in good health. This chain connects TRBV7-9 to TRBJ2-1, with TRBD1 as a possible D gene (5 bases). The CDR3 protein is CASSLGGDEQFF. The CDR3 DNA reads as TGTGCCAGCAGCTTAGGGGGCGATGAGCAGTTCTTC.